This is a list of T cell receptor beta chains from one sample in a study of blood T cell repertoires in COVID-19. The data were produced by immunoSEQ multiplex PCR, yet TCRdb's version contains in-frame clones alone and is incomplete. The table includes approximately 220,000 clones, 80% detected once. The sequenced sample was PBMCs or T cells enriched from blood (not recorded which). Receptors originate from a woman aged 40 to 50 with acute COVID-19. Both conserved end residues are part of each CDR3. The order of the fields is D gene, J gene, clone size, CDR3 length, V gene, CDR3 DNA, CDR3 protein. D genes are given only for firm matches. Expanded clones are given a class, and other clones once, few, many or no size at all.

>TRBD1|TRBJ1-4|-|14|TRBV2
TGTGCCAGCAGTGCCCCAGGGGGAGGAGAAAAACTGTTTTTT
CASSAPGGGEKLFF
>-|TRBJ2-2|-|14|TRBV9
TGTGCCAGCAGCGTATCAGGGGACACCGGGGAGCTGTTTTTT
CASSVSGDTGELFF
>-|TRBJ1-6|-|16|TRBV18
TGTGCCAGCTCACCAGAAATAACAGGAGCCCAGAGAGCCCTCCACTTT
CASSPEITGAQRALHF
>-|TRBJ1-3|-|13|TRBV6-5
TGTGCCAGCAGGATGACAGCTGGAAACACCATATATTTT
CASRMTAGNTIYF
>-|TRBJ1-1|-|13|TRBV4-1
TGCGCCAGCGGAACACAGGAGGGCACTGAAGCTTTCTTT
CASGTQEGTEAFF
>TRBD1|TRBJ2-7|-|21|TRBV29-1
TGCAGCGTTGCGGCCATCCTTCTCCCGGGACAGGGTTCACACGGCGCCTACGAGCAGTACTTC
CSVAAILLPGQGSHGAYEQYF
>-|TRBJ2-2|-|14|TRBV24-1
TGTGCCACCAGTCCTCATACCTATCCCGGGGAGCTGTTTTTT
CATSPHTYPGELFF
>-|TRBJ2-7|-|15|TRBV14
TGTGCCAGCAGCCAAGAAGGGGATCAAACCTACGAGCAGTACTTC
CASSQEGDQTYEQYF
>-|TRBJ2-6|-|18|TRBV18
TGTGCCAGCTCACCGACAGGACTGGTGGTCTCTGGGGCCAACGTCCTGACTTTC
CASSPTGLVVSGANVLTF
>-|TRBJ2-5|-|15|TRBV3-1/TRBV3-2
TGTGCCAGCAGCCGAGAGGTCAACAACCCGGAGACCCAGTACTTC
CASSREVNNPETQYF
>-|TRBJ2-2|-|13|TRBV12-3/TRBV12-4
TGTGCCAGCAGTACCATGGACAGCGGGGAGCTGTTTTTT
CASSTMDSGELFF
>-|TRBJ1-1|-|15|TRBV18
TGTGCCAGCTCTAATAGGGAGAAAATGAACACTGAAGCTTTCTTT
CASSNREKMNTEAFF
>TRBD1|TRBJ2-7|-|14|TRBV30
TGTGCCCGAACGACAGGGTCGGGCTCCTACGAGCAGTACTTC
CARTTGSGSYEQYF
>TRBD1|TRBJ1-2|-|13|TRBV5-8
TGTGCCAGCAGCTTCCCAGGGGGCGATGGCTACACCTTC
CASSFPGGDGYTF
>-|TRBJ2-3|-|14|TRBV7-2
TGTGCCAGCAGCTTATTGGCCCCCACAGATACGCAGTATTTT
CASSLLAPTDTQYF
>-|TRBJ1-1|few|13|TRBV3-1/TRBV3-2
TGTGCCAGCAGCACACGGGGGAACACTGAAGCTTTCTTT
CASSTRGNTEAFF